This T cell receptor beta chain was retrieved from a study of cytomegalovirus exposure and HLA in healthy donors. A word on this clone: Its antigen is undetermined.

Method: immunoSEQ multiplex PCR; TCRdb's copy keeps in-frame clones and lacks some. Among around 70,000 clones listed, approximately 96% were seen once. The CDR3 covers 14 residues. Trimming cost V 0 bases and J 5 bases, with 9 bases left between them. The germline V gene has CDR1 SGHRS and CDR2 YFSETQ. Study-level points and caveats: High specificity and sensitivity for cytomegalovirus status were reported for the classifier. Under in vitro conditions, a few CMV-associated chains were confirmed as specific for CMV antigens. Some public TCRs appeared in many individuals, while most sequences were rare.

This receptor was obtained from a young man in good health and CMV-seronegative. The source material was PBMCs. The V and J genes are TRBV5-1 and TRBJ2-1, with D uncertain. This CDR3 is CASSLVSGDNEQFF. The CDR3 DNA is TGCGCCAGCAGCTTGGTCTCCGGTGACAATGAGCAGTTCTTC.